The 26 T cell receptor beta chains below all came from one sample that was sequenced in a study of blood T cell repertoires in COVID-19. Only in-frame clones appear in the TCRdb table, and some are missing; sequencing was by immunoSEQ multiplex PCR. The table lists under 500,000 clones, around 87% of them singletons. Sequencing was carried out using PBMCs or T cells enriched from blood (not recorded which). Receptor source: a man aged 30-40 years who had recovered from COVID-19.

This clone was counted a few times. This chain connects TRBV5-6 to TRBJ1-2, with 7 positions matching TRBD1. Looked up from germline, CDR1 is SGHDT and CDR2 is YYEEEE. CDR3 size: 13 residues. The V segment lost 2 bases and the J segment 6 bases; nucleotides outside the gene matches: 4. The CDR3 protein is CASSFGTENGYTF. DNA for the CDR3: TGTGCCAGCAGCTTTGGGACAGAAAATGGCTACACCTTC.

J is TRBJ2-2 and V is TRBV5-6; 9 nucleotides match TRBD1. Unmatched junction bases numbered 8, after V lost 5 bases and J lost 6 bases. The CDR3 has 15 residues. The germline V gene has CDR1 SGHDT and CDR2 YYEEEE. The CDR3 here is CASRMGQGVAGELFF. Written as DNA, the CDR3 is TGTGCCAGCAGGATGGGACAGGGAGTCGCCGGGGAGCTGTTTTTT.

This chain connects TRBV14 to TRBJ2-6; D perhaps matches TRBD1 (6 bases). V shed 4 bases and J shed 0 bases, with 7 bases lying between them. Germline CDR1 SGHDN, CDR2 FVKESK. The length of the CDR3 is 15 residues. CDR3 protein: CASSLGGSGANVLTF. DNA for the CDR3: TGTGCCAGCAGCCTAGGGGGCTCTGGGGCCAACGTCCTGACTTTC.

The chain carries TRBV7-9 and TRBJ1-4; TRBD1 aligns across 7 bases. The CDR3 covers 14 residues. With 5 bases clipped from V and 8 bases from J, the junction kept 8 bases outside the gene matches. CDR1 and CDR2 from the germline V gene are SEHNR and FQNEAQ (reference sequence). CDR3 bases: TGTGCCAGCAGCCGACAGGGTCCCCCGGAAAAACTGTTTTTT. It specifies CASSRQGPPEKLFF.

The genes are TRBV28 and TRBJ2-2; possibly TRBD2 for D (6 bases). Germline-derived CDR1 and CDR2 are MDHEN and SYDVKM. The CDR3 is 14 amino acids. Trimming took 3 bases from V and 2 from J, leaving 7 bases between them. CDR3 loop: CASSFGGNTGELFF. The CDR3 region has the DNA TGTGCCAGCAGTTTCGGGGGAAACACCGGGGAGCTGTTTTTT.

The chain has TRBV18 and TRBJ1-1; D gene ambiguous. CDR3 length equals 17 residues. Trimming took off 4 bases at V and 3 bases at J, with 21 bases between the two ends. Germline V CDR1 and CDR2: KGHSH, LQKENI. Written as DNA, the CDR3 is TGTGCCAGCTCACAAGCCGCCGGGGTGGCCATGTACACTGAAGCTTTCTTT. Amino acids: CASSQAAGVAMYTEAFF.

The chain employs TRBV7-2 and TRBJ2-4, with a possible D match to TRBD2 (7 bases). V shed 1 base and J shed 9 bases, with 16 bases lying between them. The CDR3 has 15 residues. Germline loops: CDR1 SGHTA, CDR2 FQGNSA. This CDR3 reads CASSLVGGRVAIQYF. The CDR3 bases are TGTGCCAGCAGCTTAGTGGGGGGGCGCGTGGCCATTCAGTACTTC.

This clone was observed a few times. The V gene is TRBV18, the J gene TRBJ1-5, with D unclear. Germline-derived CDR1 and CDR2 are KGHSH and LQKENI. Between the trimmed V and J ends, which lost 3 bases and 2 bases, there was a span of 5 bases. The CDR3 runs 13 residues. The CDR3 region has the DNA TGTGCCAGCTCACCCCTACGCAATCAGCCCCAGCATTTT. Translated: CASSPLRNQPQHF.

The J gene is TRBJ2-1, the V gene TRBV5-6, with no clear D. CDR3 length equals 12 residues. The V and J ends lost 3 bases and 6 bases respectively, with 7 bases between them. Germline V gene lookup returns CDR1 SGHDT and CDR2 YYEEEE. The CDR3 sequence: CASSSPVNEQFF. The CDR3 DNA reads as TGTGCCAGCAGCTCCCCCGTCAATGAGCAGTTCTTC.

The V gene is TRBV7-2, the J gene TRBJ1-4, with D tentatively TRBD1 (5 bases). Trimming took 1 base from V and 4 from J, leaving 10 bases between them. The CDR3 runs to 15 residues. CDR1 and CDR2 from the germline V gene are SGHTA and FQGNSA. The CDR3 DNA is TGTGCCAGCAGCTTAGTGTCAGGGTTTAATGAAAAACTGTTTTTT. This codes for CASSLVSGFNEKLFF.

The CDR3, as DNA: TGTGCCAGCAGCCAATCGCAGGGGCACGGAAACACCATATATTTT. Protein product: CASSQSQGHGNTIYF. This chain uses TRBV3-1 (or the pseudogene TRBV3-2) with TRBJ1-3, with D perhaps matching TRBD1 (6 bases). Germline V CDR1 and CDR2: LGHDT, YNNKEL (reference sequence). Trimming pared 2 bases from V and 4 bases from J, leaving 12 bases between. This CDR3 has 15 amino acids.

The V gene is TRBV10-2, the J gene TRBJ2-2; D unclear. The CDR3 spans 10 residues. Trimming stripped 8 bases from V and 7 bases from J, with 5 bases between. Germline loops: CDR1 WSHSY, CDR2 SAAADI. CDR3 bases: TGCGCCAGCCTCGGCGGGGAGCTGTTTTTT. Encoded protein: CASLGGELFF.

The chain recombines TRBV4-1 with TRBJ2-1, with 11 bases matching TRBD2. The J segment lost 10 bases and the V segment lost 2 bases, leaving 4 bases of the junction unmatched. The CDR3 loop spans 14 amino acids. In germline, CDR1 is MGHRA, CDR2 YSYEKL. The CDR3 spells CASSQRSGGVEQFF. CDR3 nucleotides: TGCGCCAGCAGCCAACGTAGCGGGGGGGTGGAGCAGTTCTTC.

V gene TRBV10-3 combines with J gene TRBJ2-3; TRBD2 matches at 10 bases. CDR3 length: 17 amino acids. Germline V gives CDR1 ENHRY, CDR2 SYGVKD. The V gene end was trimmed by 5 bases and the J gene end by 0 bases; junction bases not matched to a gene: 8. This CDR3 is CAISSFWTSGSTDTQYF. Here the CDR3 DNA reads TGTGCCATCAGTTCCTTTTGGACTAGCGGAAGCACAGATACGCAGTATTTT.

The gene calls are TRBV19 and TRBJ2-1, with TRBD2 matching 11 bases. CDR1 is LNHDA and CDR2 is SQIVND in the germline V gene (reference sequence). CDR3 size: 13 residues. V was clipped by 6 bases and J by 9 bases; unmatched bases: 4. The chain's CDR3 is CASRTLAGGEQFF. CDR3 DNA sequence: TGTGCCAGTAGGACTCTAGCGGGAGGTGAGCAGTTCTTC.

In its sample, this clone was seen once. V usage is TRBV5-4 and J usage is TRBJ2-1; 12 positions agree with TRBD2. The CDR3 covers 16 residues. The germline gives CDR1 SGHNT, CDR2 YYREEE (reference sequence). Losses at the gene ends were 4 bases for V and 7 bases for J; bases not matched to a gene: 9. The CDR3 DNA sequence: TGTGCCAGCAGCCCCAGACTAGCGGGAGTTTGGAATGAGCAGTTCTTC. Protein product: CASSPRLAGVWNEQFF.

The rearrangement links TRBV3-1 (or the pseudogene TRBV3-2) to TRBJ1-1; perhaps TRBD1 as D (6 bases). CDR1 and CDR2 from the germline V gene are LGHDT and YNNKEL (reference sequence). Trimming stripped 2 bases from V and 1 base from J, with 17 bases between. This CDR3 is 17 amino acids long. The CDR3 sequence is CASSQSEAGHPNTEAFF. The CDR3 DNA is TGTGCCAGCAGCCAATCCGAAGCGGGACACCCGAACACTGAAGCTTTCTTT.

This clone was recorded once. This chain joins TRBV3-1 (or the pseudogene TRBV3-2) and TRBJ2-6; D uncertain. V was trimmed by 1 base and J by 2 bases, leaving 9 bases between them. Per the germline V gene, CDR1 is LGHDT and CDR2 is YNNKEL (reference sequence). The CDR3 is 16 amino acids. The CDR3 loop reads CASSQAYLTGANVLTF. CDR3 DNA sequence: TGTGCCAGCAGCCAAGCTTACTTAACTGGGGCCAACGTCCTGACTTTC.

The J gene is TRBJ1-5, the V gene TRBV19; a possible D gene is TRBD1 (6 bases). Germline V gene data show CDR1 as LNHDA and CDR2 as SQIVND (reference sequence). The CDR3 has 15 residues. Between the trimmed V and J ends, which lost 7 bases and 2 bases, there was a span of 15 bases. As DNA, the CDR3 is TGTGCCAGTACCCCCCAGGGGTTAGGCAATCAGCCCCAGCATTTT. Translated, it gives CASTPQGLGNQPQHF.

The chain employs TRBV7-3 and TRBJ2-1; D perhaps matches TRBD2 (5 bases). From germline, CDR1 is SGHTA and CDR2 FQGTGA. The CDR3 covers 16 residues. V lost 1 base, J lost 8 bases, and 18 bases lay in between. The CDR3 protein is CASSLRGATPKDEQFF. CDR3 nucleotide sequence: TGTGCCAGCAGCTTAAGGGGAGCAACCCCTAAGGATGAGCAGTTCTTC.

The chain couples TRBV5-1 to TRBJ2-7, with TRBD2 matching 10 bases. CDR1 and CDR2 (germline): SGHRS, YFSETQ. The CDR3 sequence is 16 residues long. Germline trimming cut 0 bases from V and 6 bases from J; bases unmatched to any gene: 9. CDR3 residues: CASSLAESLAGVEQYF. The DNA for the CDR3 is TGCGCCAGCAGCTTGGCCGAGAGCCTAGCGGGAGTCGAGCAGTACTTC.

The chain employs TRBV18 and TRBJ1-3, with D hard to call. Trimming cost V 3 bases and J 0 bases, with 12 bases left between them. Germline V gene lookup returns CDR1 KGHSH and CDR2 LQKENI. This CDR3 region has 16 residues. The CDR3 DNA follows: TGTGCCAGCTCACCGAGACACCAGAGCTCTGGAAACACCATATATTTT. As protein: CASSPRHQSSGNTIYF. The full variable domain, in which reference TRBV18 and TRBJ1-3 provide the parts outside the CDR3, is NAGVMQNPRHLVRRRGQEARLRCSPMKGHSHVYWYRQLPEEGLKFMVYLQKENIIDESGMPKERFSAEFPKEGPSILRIQQVVRGDSAAYFCASSPRHQSSGNTIYFGEGSWLTVV.

This chain links TRBV5-8 with TRBJ2-2, with a weak D call TRBD2 (6 bases). V lost 3 bases and J 4 bases, leaving 22 bases between the germline ends. Germline loops: CDR1 SGHTS, CDR2 YDEGEE. There are 18 residues in the CDR3. CDR3 amino acids: CASSWEVLAGHFTGELFF. The CDR3 DNA reads as TGTGCCAGCAGCTGGGAGGTTTTGGCGGGGCACTTCACCGGGGAGCTGTTTTTT.

V is TRBV3-1 (or the pseudogene TRBV3-2) and J is TRBJ2-7; tentative D call: TRBD1 (5 bases). V lost 3 bases to trimming and J lost 0 bases, with 6 bases between them. CDR1 and CDR2 (germline): LGHDT, YNNKEL (reference sequence). The CDR3 has 13 residues. This CDR3 is CASSQDTSYEQYF. CDR3 sequence (DNA): TGTGCCAGCAGCCAGGACACCTCCTACGAGCAGTACTTC.

V is TRBV7-9 and J is TRBJ2-2, with 9 bases that match TRBD1. The CDR3 totals 15 residues. The ends lost 4 bases at V and 6 bases at J; junction bases unmatched: 6. Per the germline V gene, CDR1 is SEHNR and CDR2 is FQNEAQ (reference sequence). This CDR3 reads CASSSGTGIAGELFF. CDR3 DNA sequence: TGTGCCAGCAGCTCAGGGACAGGGATCGCCGGGGAGCTGTTTTTT.

This clone came up once. The J gene is TRBJ2-7, the V gene TRBV7-3; TRBD1 matches at 12 bases. The CDR3 length is 16 residues. The germline gives CDR1 SGHTA, CDR2 FQGTGA. With V trimmed by 0 bases and J by 6 bases, 6 bases remained unmatched. The CDR3 is CASSLTGQGARFEQYF. For the CDR3, the DNA is TGTGCCAGCAGCTTAACGGGACAGGGGGCGCGGTTCGAGCAGTACTTC.